This entry describes one T cell receptor (beta chain). This specimen comes from a study of cytomegalovirus exposure and HLA in healthy donors. In the PCR, 60 Vbeta and 13 Jbeta primers were used. TCRdb's table, derived via immunoSEQ multiplex PCR, lists solely in-frame clones and lacks some. The sample carries about 100,000 clones, 60% to 80% recorded once. CDR1 and CDR2 from the germline V gene are LNHDA and SQIVND (reference sequence). The CDR3 has 15 residues. V shed 6 bases and J shed 6 bases, with 18 bases lying between them. This sequence originates from a woman in her sixties or seventies in good health and CMV-seropositive. This chain connects TRBV19 to TRBJ1-5; D may be TRBD1 (5 bases). The sample consisted of PBMCs. The CDR3 bases are TGTGCCAGTAGCACCACAGCAGGGCGAGTTCAGCCCCAGCATTTT. Amino acid sequence: CASSTTAGRVQPQHF.